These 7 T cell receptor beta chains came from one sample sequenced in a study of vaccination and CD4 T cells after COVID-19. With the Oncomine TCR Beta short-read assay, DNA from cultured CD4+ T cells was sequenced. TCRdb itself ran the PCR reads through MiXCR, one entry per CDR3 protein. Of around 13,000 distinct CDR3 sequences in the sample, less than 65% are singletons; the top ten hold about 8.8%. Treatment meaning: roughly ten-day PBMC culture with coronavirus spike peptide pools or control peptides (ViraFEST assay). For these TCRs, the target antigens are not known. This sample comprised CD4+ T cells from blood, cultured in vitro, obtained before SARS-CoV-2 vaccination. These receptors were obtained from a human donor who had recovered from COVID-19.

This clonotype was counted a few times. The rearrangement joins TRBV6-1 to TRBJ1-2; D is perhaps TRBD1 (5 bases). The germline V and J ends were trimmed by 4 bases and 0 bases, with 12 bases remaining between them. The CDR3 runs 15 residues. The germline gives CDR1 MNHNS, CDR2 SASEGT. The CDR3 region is CASSALTASNYGYTF. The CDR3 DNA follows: TGTGCCAGCAGTGCACTGACAGCATCTAACTATGGCTACACCTTC.

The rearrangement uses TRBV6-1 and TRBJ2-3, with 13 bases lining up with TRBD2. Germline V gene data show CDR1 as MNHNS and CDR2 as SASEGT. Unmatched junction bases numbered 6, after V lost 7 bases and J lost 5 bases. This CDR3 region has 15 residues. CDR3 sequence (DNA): TGTGCCAGCAATCCACTAGCGGGGGGGCTAGATACGCAGTATTTT. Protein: CASNPLAGGLDTQYF.

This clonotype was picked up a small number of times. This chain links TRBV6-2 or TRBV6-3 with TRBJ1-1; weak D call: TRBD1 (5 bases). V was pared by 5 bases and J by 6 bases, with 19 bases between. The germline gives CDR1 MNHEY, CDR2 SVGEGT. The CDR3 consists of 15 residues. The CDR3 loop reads CASSDPHGRGPEAFF. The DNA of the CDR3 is TGTGCCAGCAGTGACCCCCATGGGAGGGGCCCTGAAGCTTTCTTT.

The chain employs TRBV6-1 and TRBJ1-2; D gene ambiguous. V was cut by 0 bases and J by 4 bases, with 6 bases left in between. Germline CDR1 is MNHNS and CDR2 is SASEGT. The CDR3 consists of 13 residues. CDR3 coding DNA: TGTGCCAGCAGTGAAGCAGGGCGCTATGGCTACACCTTC. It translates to CASSEAGRYGYTF.

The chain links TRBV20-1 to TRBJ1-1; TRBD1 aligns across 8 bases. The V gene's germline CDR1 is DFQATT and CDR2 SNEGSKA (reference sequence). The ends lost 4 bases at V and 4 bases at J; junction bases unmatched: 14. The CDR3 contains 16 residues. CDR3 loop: CSATYFRGRQVTEAFF. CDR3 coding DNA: TGCAGTGCTACCTACTTCAGGGGGCGCCAAGTCACTGAAGCTTTCTTT.

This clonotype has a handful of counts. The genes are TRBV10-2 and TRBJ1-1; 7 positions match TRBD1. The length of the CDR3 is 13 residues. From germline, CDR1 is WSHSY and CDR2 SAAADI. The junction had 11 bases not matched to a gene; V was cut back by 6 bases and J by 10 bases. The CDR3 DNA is TGCGCCAGCAGCCCAGGGGGGGCGGCGGCAGCTTTCTTT. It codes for CASSPGGAAAAFF.

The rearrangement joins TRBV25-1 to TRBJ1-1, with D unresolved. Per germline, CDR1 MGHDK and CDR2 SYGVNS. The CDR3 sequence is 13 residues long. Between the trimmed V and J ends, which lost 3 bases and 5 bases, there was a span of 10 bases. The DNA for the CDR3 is TGTGCCAGCAGTGAGTGGAGGGATACTGAAGCTTTCTTT. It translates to CASSEWRDTEAFF.